This TCR beta chain emerged from a study of T cell repertoires in cytomegalovirus infection. Study at large: It was the public TCR beta signatures that indicated both CMV infection and matching HLA type.

As regards this clonotype: Antigen specificity is unknown.

Study-wide findings and caveats: There were HLA-C-restricted CMV-specific TCR beta clonotypes dominating the ex vivo response.

Germline V gene sequence: CDR1 SGHVS, CDR2 FQNEAQ. The CDR3 sequence is 19 residues long. V shed 3 bases and J shed 1 base, with 22 bases lying between them. TCRdb reprocessed the reads via MiXCR and lists one record per CDR3 protein. The sample has around 300,000 distinct CDR3 sequences, about 25% seen once. The specimen sequenced was PBMCs. This TCR came from a human donor in good health (CMV status not recorded). Some clones in this sample may be carry-over from other donors' samples. The gene calls are TRBV7-8 and TRBJ2-1; a possible D gene is TRBD2 (6 bases). CDR3 residues: CASSFLGTLATRSYNEQFF. CDR3 coding DNA: TGTGCCAGCAGCTTCCTCGGGACTCTGGCTACCAGGTCCTACAATGAGCAGTTCTTC.